These 21 T cell receptor beta chains were all obtained from the same sample, sequenced in a study of OX40 agonist ivuxolimab in advanced cancers. Method: immunoSEQ multiplex PCR; TCRdb's copy keeps in-frame clones and lacks some. The table has around 140,000 clones, about 92% seen once. Here the sequenced sample was CD4+ or CD8+ T cells sorted from blood, taken in a trial of the OX40 agonist ivuxolimab. These receptors all come from an adult with an advanced solid tumor such as melanoma, head and neck, liver or kidney cancer.

The chain recombines TRBV6-6 with TRBJ2-7, with 7 bases that match TRBD2. The CDR3 has 12 amino acids. V dropped 6 bases and J dropped 6; count of bases not matched to a gene: 5. Germline V lookup: CDR1 MNHNY, CDR2 SVGAGI (reference sequence). CDR3: CASSSGGGEQYF. The CDR3 bases are TGTGCCAGCAGCTCGGGGGGTGGCGAGCAGTACTTC.

This clone was seen just once. V is TRBV4-1 and J is TRBJ2-3; D is ambiguous. V was trimmed by 4 bases and J by 0 bases, leaving 8 bases between them. This CDR3 contains 14 residues. Germline CDR1 reads MGHRA; CDR2 reads YSYEKL. This chain's CDR3 is CASSPPLSTDTQYF. The CDR3 coding sequence is TGCGCCAGCAGCCCACCACTTAGCACAGATACGCAGTATTTT.

This sequence joins TRBV29-1 and TRBJ1-1, with D possibly TRBD1 on 6 matching bases. There are 13 residues in the CDR3. CDR1 is SQVTM, CDR2 ANQGSEA, per germline. Trimming cost V 4 bases and J 3 bases, with 12 bases left between them. The CDR3: CSVGRGADTEAFF. For the CDR3, the DNA is TGCAGCGTTGGGCGGGGGGCGGACACTGAAGCTTTCTTT.

The V and J genes are TRBV4-3 and TRBJ2-1; D may correspond to TRBD1 or TRBD2 (5 bases each). Trimming cost V 3 bases and J 7 bases, with 13 bases left between them. Germline-derived CDR1 and CDR2 are LGHNA and YSLEER. The CDR3 runs 14 residues. CDR3 sequence: CASSHRDRGNEQFF. The CDR3 DNA is TGCGCCAGCAGCCACCGGGACCGTGGGAATGAGCAGTTCTTC.

The chain joins TRBV27 to TRBJ1-6; 7 bases match TRBD1. From germline, CDR1 is MNHEY and CDR2 SMNVEV (reference sequence). This CDR3 has 13 amino acids. The ends lost 3 bases at V and 8 bases at J; junction bases unmatched: 1. CDR3 DNA: TGTGCCAGCAGTTTTACAGGGGATTCACCCCTCCACTTT. Amino acids: CASSFTGDSPLHF.

V and J are TRBV6-5 and TRBJ1-1, with 9 bases fitting TRBD1. The V gene's germline CDR1 is MNHEY and CDR2 SVGAGI. There are 16 residues in the CDR3. Trimming at V came to 0 bases and at J to 4 bases, leaving 6 bases not matched to a gene. The DNA for the CDR3 is TGTGCCAGCAGTTACTCACCCTGGACAGGGGCCACTGAAGCTTTCTTT. The encoded protein is CASSYSPWTGATEAFF.

V usage is TRBV4-3 and J usage is TRBJ2-1, with no clear D. Trimming took off 3 bases at V and 10 bases at J, with 16 bases between the two ends. This CDR3 is built from 14 residues. The germline V gene encodes CDR1 LGHNA and CDR2 YSLEER. The CDR3 reads CASSQLDLDREQFF. CDR3 nucleotide sequence: TGCGCCAGCAGCCAGCTAGACTTGGATAGGGAGCAGTTCTTC.

The rearrangement uses TRBV28 and TRBJ2-1; the match to TRBD1 covers 8 bases. V lost 6 bases to trimming and J lost 9 bases; unmatched junction nucleotides: 7. There are 13 residues in the CDR3. The germline V gene encodes CDR1 MDHEN and CDR2 SYDVKM. The CDR3 DNA follows: TGTGCCAGCAGATCCCAGGGGGCCGGTGAGCAGTTCTTC. Translated, it gives CASRSQGAGEQFF.

V usage is TRBV30 and J usage is TRBJ1-1, with no clear D. CDR1 is GTSNPN, CDR2 SVGIG, per germline (reference sequence). V shed 0 bases and J shed 5 bases, with 10 bases lying between them. The CDR3 sequence is 13 residues long. The CDR3 sequence: CAWSVSGRTEAFF. The CDR3, as DNA: TGTGCCTGGAGTGTATCAGGCCGAACTGAAGCTTTCTTT. Drawing the rest from reference TRBV30 and TRBJ1-1, the complete variable domain is SQTIHQWPATLVQPVGSPLSLECTVEGTSNPNLYWYRQAAGRGLQLLFYSVGIGQISSEVPQNLSASRPQDRQFILSSKKLLLSDSGFYLCAWSVSGRTEAFFGQGTRLTVV.

The V call is TRBV7-8, the J call TRBJ2-5, with D perhaps matching TRBD1 (5 bases). Trimming pared 6 bases from V and 0 bases from J, leaving 17 bases between. The CDR3 consists of 16 residues. Germline loops: CDR1 SGHVS, CDR2 FQNEAQ. The CDR3 DNA reads as TGTGCCAGCAGTCTCATGGGGCGCTTGTACCAAGAGACCCAGTACTTC. Encoded protein: CASSLMGRLYQETQYF.

This chain uses TRBV27 with TRBJ1-2; 9 bases are shared with TRBD1. The germline CDR1 and CDR2 sequences are MNHEY and SMNVEV (reference sequence). V dropped 5 bases and J dropped 7; count of bases not matched to a gene: 14. This CDR3 spans 16 amino acids. The CDR3 loop reads CASSQPPGQGFGGYTF. The DNA of the CDR3 is TGTGCCAGCAGTCAACCCCCGGGACAGGGATTTGGTGGCTACACCTTC.

The chain is built from TRBV5-1 and TRBJ2-1; a possible D gene is TRBD2 (6 bases). The CDR3 runs 14 residues. V was shortened by 2 bases and J by 7 bases, with 13 bases between the two germline ends. The germline V gene has CDR1 SGHRS and CDR2 YFSETQ. The CDR3 sequence is CASSLWGRTNEQFF. The CDR3 coding sequence is TGCGCCAGCAGCTTATGGGGGAGGACTAATGAGCAGTTCTTC.

CDR3 protein: CASTPGDYGYTF. DNA for the CDR3: TGTGCCAGTACTCCAGGGGACTATGGCTACACCTTC. The J gene is TRBJ1-2, the V gene TRBV19; TRBD1 is a possible D gene (6 bases). V lost 7 bases and J lost 3, with 9 bases in between. CDR3 size: 12 residues. Germline V lookup: CDR1 LNHDA, CDR2 SQIVND (reference sequence).

The rearrangement joins TRBV7-2 to TRBJ1-4; D is unclear. The CDR3 extends over 14 amino acids. The V end lost 4 bases, the J end lost 8 bases, and 14 bases lay between the germline ends. Looked up from germline, CDR1 is SGHTA and CDR2 is FQGNSA. CDR3: CASSSHPSGEKLFF. The CDR3 DNA follows: TGTGCCAGCAGCTCTCATCCTTCGGGCGAAAAACTGTTTTTT.

Here the CDR3 DNA reads TGTGCCAGCAGCTTAGGGATCAGGAACACTGAAGCTTTCTTT. It translates to CASSLGIRNTEAFF. The chain uses TRBV7-9 and TRBJ1-1, with D unresolved. The germline gives CDR1 SEHNR, CDR2 FQNEAQ (reference sequence). Trimming removed 1 base from V and 1 base from J, with 7 bases in between. The CDR3 consists of 14 residues.

The CDR3 coding sequence is TGTGCCACCAGCAGAGGGCAGCGGGGGGACCTTAGGGAGACCCAGTACTTC. It yields the protein CATSRGQRGDLRETQYF. The genes are TRBV15 and TRBJ2-5; 9 bases align to TRBD2. Germline V lookup: CDR1 LNHNV, CDR2 YYDKDF (reference sequence). Trimming at V came to 1 base and at J to 5 bases, leaving 11 bases not matched to a gene. The CDR3 covers 17 residues.

J is TRBJ2-7 and V is TRBV4-1; D not certain. In germline, CDR1 is MGHRA, CDR2 YSYEKL. CDR3 length: 15 residues. The V gene lost 5 bases and the J gene lost 4 bases, with 18 bases spanning the gap. The CDR3 DNA reads TGCGCCAGCAGCACGGGCCGGGTGATATCTTACGAGCAGTACTTC. It encodes CASSTGRVISYEQYF.

The chain carries TRBV7-8 and TRBJ1-1; possibly TRBD1 for D (5 bases). The V end was cut by 4 bases, the J end by 11 bases, with 17 bases between. The CDR3 contains 13 residues. Germline-derived CDR1 and CDR2 are SGHVS and FQNEAQ. The CDR3 reads CASSSYDRMLAFF. In DNA form, the CDR3 reads TGTGCCAGCAGCTCATACGACAGAATGCTGGCTTTCTTT.

The DNA of the CDR3 is TGTGCCAGCAGTTTAGCCGGGACAGGGGGCTTTCAGCCCCAGCATTTT. It translates to CASSLAGTGGFQPQHF. This chain uses TRBV27 with TRBJ1-5; 12 bases are a match to TRBD1. V lost 2 bases and J lost 6; bases outside the gene matches: 5. CDR1 MNHEY and CDR2 SMNVEV come from the germline V gene (reference sequence). The CDR3 length is 16 residues.

The rearrangement links TRBV9 to TRBJ1-3, with D perhaps TRBD1 (5 bases). This CDR3 region has 15 residues. V lost 0 bases, J lost 0 bases, and 7 bases lay in between. Germline loops: CDR1 SGDLS, CDR2 YYNGEE. The CDR3 DNA follows: TGTGCCAGCAGCGTAGGGGGACTCTCTGGAAACACCATATATTTT. Its protein is CASSVGGLSGNTIYF.

V usage is TRBV5-4 and J usage is TRBJ2-1; D is unresolved. V was trimmed by 0 bases and J by 0 bases, leaving 10 bases between them. The V gene's germline CDR1 is SGHNT and CDR2 YYREEE (reference sequence). The CDR3 runs 16 residues. The CDR3 sequence: CASSLDGWRSYNEQFF. As DNA, the CDR3 is TGTGCCAGCAGCTTGGACGGCTGGCGCTCCTACAATGAGCAGTTCTTC. The full variable domain, rest sourced from reference TRBV5-4 and TRBJ2-1, is ETGVTQSPTHLIKTRGQQVTLRCSSQSGHNTVSWYQQALGQGPQFIFQYYREEENGRGNFPPRFSGLQFPNYSSELNVNALELDDSALYLCASSLDGWRSYNEQFFGPGTRLTVL.